This passage covers 25 T cell receptor beta chains from one sample sequenced in a study of blood T cell repertoires in COVID-19. The protocol was immunoSEQ multiplex PCR, while the TCRdb copy is restricted to in-frame clones and leaves out a portion. This sample yields 80,000 to 95,000 clones, of which roughly 80% are seen a single time; 16% belongs to the top ten. The sequenced sample was peripheral blood. The receptors shown here come from a woman aged 80 or over with active or convalescent COVID-19.

CDR3 nucleotides: TGTGCCAGCAGCCCCACTAGCGGGAGTTTTGGTGAGCAGTTCTTC. It yields the protein CASSPTSGSFGEQFF. The chain recombines TRBV3-1 (or the pseudogene TRBV3-2) with TRBJ2-1; 11 bases fit TRBD2. Trimming cost V 4 bases and J 9 bases; bases outside gene matches: 8. CDR1 is LGHDT, CDR2 YNNKEL, per germline (reference sequence). The CDR3 has 15 residues.

The genes are TRBV19 and TRBJ2-5; 7 positions match TRBD1. CDR1 LNHDA and CDR2 SQIVND come from the germline V gene (reference sequence). CDR3 length equals 14 residues. Trimming took 1 base from V and 7 from J; bases not matched to a gene: 6. Written as DNA, the CDR3 is TGTGCCAGTAGTATAGGACAGGGTGCCGGGACCCAGTACTTC. This translates into CASSIGQGAGTQYF.

This sequence joins TRBV30 and TRBJ2-7, with TRBD1 matching over 10 bases. The V and J ends lost 2 bases and 6 bases, in that order; junction bases with no gene match: 13. The CDR3 is made up of 16 amino acids. The germline V gene encodes CDR1 GTSNPN and CDR2 SVGIG (reference sequence). The CDR3 protein is CAWSWAWGQGFSEQYF. The CDR3 nucleotides are TGTGCCTGGAGTTGGGCGTGGGGACAGGGGTTTAGCGAGCAGTACTTC.

The chain couples TRBV27 to TRBJ2-2; 8 bases line up with TRBD2. Germline V gives CDR1 MNHEY, CDR2 SMNVEV (reference sequence). This CDR3 has 15 residues. Trimming took 8 bases from V and 4 from J; bases not matched to a gene: 9. The CDR3 sequence: CASYPAGGGTGELFF. In DNA form, the CDR3 reads TGTGCCAGCTATCCGGCGGGAGGTGGCACCGGGGAGCTGTTTTTT.

The V and J genes are TRBV29-1 and TRBJ2-5; 8 positions match TRBD1. V trimming: 4 bases; J trimming: 4 bases; junction bases outside the gene matches: 11. The CDR3 consists of 15 residues. Germline CDR1 SQVTM, CDR2 ANQGSEA. The CDR3 spells CSVALVRTGPETQYF. CDR3 DNA sequence: TGCAGCGTTGCTCTCGTTAGGACAGGGCCAGAGACCCAGTACTTC.

V usage is TRBV4-3 and J usage is TRBJ2-1, with D maybe TRBD2 (6 bases). From germline, CDR1 is LGHNA and CDR2 YSLEER. V was shortened by 4 bases and J by 5 bases, with 12 bases between the two germline ends. There are 14 residues in the CDR3. In DNA, the CDR3 is TGCGCCAGCAGCCTAGTCGGAGGGGACAATGAGCAGTTCTTC. This encodes CASSLVGGDNEQFF.

The J gene is TRBJ1-4, the V gene TRBV6-5, with D possibly TRBD1 on 5 matching bases. This CDR3 spans 14 amino acids. Between the trimmed V and J ends, which lost 6 bases and 8 bases, there was a span of 16 bases. Germline CDR1 and CDR2: MNHEY and SVGAGI. This CDR3 is CASRGDSSLEKLFF. Here the CDR3 DNA reads TGTGCCAGCAGGGGTGACAGCTCCCTCGAAAAACTGTTTTTT.

The V gene is TRBV28, the J gene TRBJ1-3; no reliable D call. Germline-derived CDR1 and CDR2 are MDHEN and SYDVKM. The V gene lost 6 bases and the J gene lost 8 bases, with 8 bases spanning the gap. The CDR3 totals 11 residues. This CDR3 is CASSQAHTIYF. The CDR3 bases are TGTGCCAGCAGCCAGGCCCACACCATATATTTT.

V and J are TRBV19 and TRBJ2-1; 15 nucleotides align to TRBD2. The CDR3 runs to 18 residues. V gave up 5 bases and J gave up 5 bases; unmatched junction bases: 10. Germline CDR1 and CDR2: LNHDA and SQIVND (reference sequence). CDR3 in amino acids: CASSRRGLAGGPDNEQFF. In DNA form, the CDR3 reads TGTGCCAGTAGTCGCCGAGGACTAGCGGGGGGGCCAGACAATGAGCAGTTCTTC.

The chain uses TRBV4-1 and TRBJ2-3; 10 nucleotides align to TRBD2. Losses at the gene ends were 6 bases for V and 1 base for J; bases not matched to a gene: 1. CDR3 size: 14 residues. Germline V gene data show CDR1 as MGHRA and CDR2 as YSYEKL. This chain's CDR3 is CASRTSGGTDTQYF. The CDR3 coding sequence is TGCGCCAGCAGAACTAGCGGGGGCACAGATACGCAGTATTTT.

The J gene is TRBJ1-1, the V gene TRBV5-5; D is unclear. The CDR3 sequence is 13 residues long. From germline, CDR1 is SGHKS and CDR2 YYEKEE (reference sequence). V dropped 1 base and J dropped 2 bases, with 6 bases sitting between them. Written as DNA, the CDR3 is TGTGCCAGCAGCTTGCGGGTCAACACTGAAGCTTTCTTT. This gives the protein CASSLRVNTEAFF.

The rearrangement uses TRBV12-3 or TRBV12-4 and TRBJ1-4; D is unclear. This CDR3 comprises 12 residues. Trimming took off 5 bases at V and 11 bases at J, with 12 bases between the two ends. The chain's CDR3 is CASSPESGKLFF. As DNA, the CDR3 is TGTGCCAGCAGTCCCGAATCGGGGAAACTGTTTTTT.

This chain joins TRBV5-1 and TRBJ1-2; TRBD1 matches at 7 bases. The CDR3 is 14 residues long. Per germline, CDR1 SGHRS and CDR2 YFSETQ. J gave up 4 bases and V 0 bases, and 3 bases lay outside the gene matches. CDR3 region: CASSLEAGGYGYTF. Here the CDR3 DNA reads TGCGCCAGCAGCTTGGAAGCAGGGGGCTATGGCTACACCTTC.

The chain couples TRBV19 to TRBJ1-6; TRBD1 aligns across 9 bases. The CDR3 runs to 14 residues. Trimming removed 7 bases from V and 8 bases from J; junction bases left unmatched: 6. Germline lookup yields CDR1 LNHDA and CDR2 SQIVND (reference sequence). Written as DNA, the CDR3 is TGTGCCAGTAAGCCTACAGGGGGCGATTCACCCCTCCACTTT. Amino acids: CASKPTGGDSPLHF.

The CDR3 nucleotides are TGCGCCAGCAGCCAAGATCTCCGAGGAGCGGGCCATTACAATGAGCAGTTCTTC. Amino acid sequence: CASSQDLRGAGHYNEQFF. The chain uses TRBV4-3 and TRBJ2-1; the D gene is possibly TRBD2 (6 bases). Germline values: CDR1 LGHNA, CDR2 YSLEER. V was cut by 0 bases and J by 4 bases, with 19 bases left in between. The CDR3 is 18 amino acids.

The rearrangement uses TRBV9 and TRBJ1-2, with TRBD1 as a possible D gene (5 bases). Trimming left V 0 bases short and J 0 bases short, with 9 bases between. Per the germline V gene, CDR1 is SGDLS and CDR2 is YYNGEE. This CDR3 has 15 amino acids. CDR3: CASSVGGEANYGYTF. CDR3 nucleotide sequence: TGTGCCAGCAGCGTAGGGGGGGAAGCTAACTATGGCTACACCTTC.

CDR3 loop: CAWSYKTTGNSNQPQHF. DNA for the CDR3: TGTGCCTGGAGCTATAAAACCACAGGGAATAGCAATCAGCCCCAGCATTTT. The chain has TRBV30 and TRBJ1-5, with D possibly being TRBD1 (6 bases). The CDR3 extends over 17 amino acids. Germline assignment: CDR1 GTSNPN and CDR2 SVGIG (reference sequence). With 3 bases removed from V and 0 bases from J, the gap between germline ends came to 18 bases.

In its sample, this clone was seen a few times. This sequence joins TRBV14 and TRBJ1-4, with TRBD1 matching over 8 bases. Germline V lookup: CDR1 SGHDN, CDR2 FVKESK. Losses at the gene ends were 3 bases for V and 3 bases for J; bases not matched to a gene: 9. This CDR3 comprises 17 residues. CDR3 loop: CASSHPRGRRANEKLFF. In nucleotides, the CDR3 is TGTGCCAGCAGCCACCCCAGGGGGCGGAGGGCTAATGAAAAACTGTTTTTT.

The J gene is TRBJ1-5, the V gene TRBV19, with 12 positions matching TRBD1. This CDR3 has 17 amino acids. Trimming took 2 bases from V and 4 from J; bases not matched to a gene: 6. Germline assignment: CDR1 LNHDA and CDR2 SQIVND (reference sequence). CDR3 region: CASSINSGQGANQPQHF. CDR3 bases: TGTGCCAGTAGTATAAACTCGGGACAGGGGGCAAATCAGCCCCAGCATTTT.

The chain employs TRBV7-9 and TRBJ2-3; 12 nucleotides agree with TRBD2. The length of the CDR3 is 15 residues. Germline CDR1 is SEHNR and CDR2 is FQNEAQ (reference sequence). The trim removed 5 bases at V and 4 bases at J, leaving 4 bases unmatched. DNA for the CDR3: TGTGCCAGCAGCAACCCTAGCGGGGGGGCAGATACGCAGTATTTT. Its translation is CASSNPSGGADTQYF.

The chain is built from TRBV19 and TRBJ2-3; D ambiguous. V was trimmed by 3 bases and J by 4 bases, leaving 14 bases between them. CDR3 length: 15 amino acids. Per germline, CDR1 LNHDA and CDR2 SQIVND (reference sequence). CDR3 nucleotides: TGTGCCAGTAGTATCTTTGGTAGTTATTCAGATACGCAGTATTTT. Amino acid sequence: CASSIFGSYSDTQYF.

This clone was picked up a small number of times. CDR3 protein: CAWSQAAGNTIYF. The DNA for the CDR3 is TGTGCCTGGAGTCAAGCTGCTGGAAACACCATATATTTT. The rearrangement uses TRBV30 and TRBJ1-3; D is unclear. CDR3 length: 13 amino acids. Trimming removed 2 bases at V and 2 bases at J, with 7 bases between. Germline V gene lookup returns CDR1 GTSNPN and CDR2 SVGIG (reference sequence).

The rearrangement joins TRBV11-2 to TRBJ2-3; 7 bases are a match to TRBD2. The CDR3 consists of 15 residues. The J segment lost 1 base and the V segment lost 0 bases, leaving 1 base of the junction unmatched. CDR1 is SGHAT and CDR2 is FQNNGV in the germline V gene. In DNA, the CDR3 is TGTGCCAGCAGCTTAGATCTAGCGGGCACAGATACGCAGTATTTT. This translates into CASSLDLAGTDTQYF.

There are a few counts of this clone. This chain uses TRBV5-1 with TRBJ2-5; tentatively, D is TRBD2 (5 bases). Germline CDR1 is SGHRS and CDR2 is YFSETQ. The CDR3 loop spans 14 amino acids. V was trimmed by 0 bases and J by 5 bases, leaving 11 bases between them. This CDR3 reads CASSLGVARETQYF. The CDR3 nucleotides read TGCGCCAGCAGCTTGGGGGTAGCGCGGGAGACCCAGTACTTC.

The V gene is TRBV4-3, the J gene TRBJ1-2; possibly TRBD1 for D (6 bases). There are 16 residues in the CDR3. The V gene's germline CDR1 is LGHNA and CDR2 YSLEER. V lost 0 bases and J 3 bases, leaving 14 bases between the germline ends. CDR3 loop: CASSQDPLWGHYGYTF. CDR3 nucleotides: TGCGCCAGCAGCCAAGACCCATTGTGGGGGCACTATGGCTACACCTTC.